Listed below are T cell receptor beta chains from one sample, sequenced in a study of cytomegalovirus exposure and HLA in healthy donors. Assay used: immunoSEQ multiplex PCR; TCRdb lists only in-frame clones, some missing. The data include tens of thousands of clones; the top ten clones carry about 1.1%. Source material: PBMCs. The receptor source for this set is a woman in her thirties in good health and CMV-seronegative. Both conserved end residues are part of each CDR3. The D gene is left open where the match is weak.

J gene,CDR3 length,V gene,D gene,CDR3 protein,CDR3 DNA
TRBJ2-7,14,TRBV28,TRBD2,CASSSRLASYEQYF,TGTGCCAGCAGTTCCCGACTAGCGAGTTACGAGCAGTACTTC
TRBJ2-1,12,TRBV29-1,TRBD2,CSTTSGGNEQFF,TGCAGCACGACTAGCGGGGGGAATGAGCAGTTCTTC
TRBJ1-6,15,TRBV6-1,-,CASKPTKLEVSPLHF,TGTGCCAGCAAACCCACCAAGTTAGAGGTCTCACCCCTCCACTTT
TRBJ2-3,15,TRBV6-4,TRBD2,CASSEAGGRTDTQYF,TGTGCCAGCAGTGAAGCGGGAGGTCGCACAGATACGCAGTATTTT
TRBJ1-2,13,TRBV30,-,CAWNGQRDYGYTF,TGTGCCTGGAATGGGCAGAGGGACTATGGCTACACCTTC
TRBJ1-5,16,TRBV30,-,CAWSVGGTHSNQPQHF,TGTGCCTGGAGTGTAGGGGGAACGCATAGCAATCAGCCCCAGCATTTT
TRBJ1-5,15,TRBV2,-,CASSADRYSNQPQHF,TGTGCCAGCAGCGCAGACAGGTATAGCAATCAGCCCCAGCATTTT
TRBJ1-5,16,TRBV30,TRBD1,CAWSPSRGVSNQPQHF,TGTGCCTGGAGTCCCTCCAGGGGGGTAAGCAATCAGCCCCAGCATTTT
TRBJ1-1,15,TRBV5-6,TRBD1,CASSFLRTGGTEAFF,TGTGCCAGCAGCTTCCTCAGGACAGGGGGCACTGAAGCTTTCTTT
TRBJ1-6,15,TRBV6-5,TRBD1,CASSRGWTGLSPLHF,TGTGCCAGCAGTCGCGGGTGGACAGGGTTGTCACCCCTCCACTTT
TRBJ2-1,15,TRBV14,-,CASSQLQGGYNEQFF,TGTGCCAGCAGCCAGTTACAGGGTGGCTACAATGAGCAGTTCTTC
TRBJ2-2,15,TRBV28,TRBD1,CATTTGTGATGELFF,TGTGCCACCACGACCGGGACAGGGGCCACCGGGGAGCTGTTTTTT
TRBJ1-1,10,TRBV29-1,-,CSVGGTEAFF,TGCAGCGTAGGCGGCACTGAAGCTTTCTTT
TRBJ2-2,15,TRBV5-1,-,CASSSSVSNTGELFF,TGCGCCAGCAGCTCAAGCGTATCTAACACCGGGGAGCTGTTTTTT
TRBJ2-2,15,TRBV5-4,-,CASSLRQGGTGELFF,TGTGCCAGCAGCTTGAGACAGGGAGGTACCGGGGAGCTGTTTTTT
TRBJ2-2,15,TRBV6-1,TRBD1,CASRIGQGNTGELFF,TGTGCCAGCAGAATAGGACAGGGGAACACCGGGGAGCTGTTTTTT
TRBJ2-5,18,TRBV5-1,TRBD2,CASSPGALAGGSQETQYF,TGCGCCAGCAGCCCCGGGGCCTTAGCGGGGGGCTCCCAAGAGACCCAGTACTTC
TRBJ1-1,15,TRBV2,-,CASSKRQDPNTEAFF,TGTGCCAGCAGTAAGAGACAGGACCCGAACACTGAAGCTTTCTTT
TRBJ2-4,14,TRBV27,TRBD1,CASSPTGGADIQYF,TGTGCCAGCAGTCCCACAGGGGGCGCGGACATTCAGTACTTC
TRBJ1-2,13,TRBV5-4,TRBD1,CASSLGQGDGYTF,TGTGCCAGCAGCTTGGGACAGGGTGATGGCTACACCTTC
TRBJ2-1,18,TRBV6-1,TRBD2,CASSESGGLATPYNEQFF,TGTGCCAGCAGTGAATCAGGAGGACTAGCGACTCCCTACAATGAGCAGTTCTTC
TRBJ1-2,14,TRBV18,-,CASSPAPLWGGHTF,TGTGCCAGCTCACCAGCCCCACTCTGGGGGGGCCACACCTTC
TRBJ2-4,14,TRBV6-1,-,CASSEFAGLDIQYF,TGTGCCAGCAGTGAATTTGCGGGTTTGGACATTCAGTACTTC
TRBJ2-6,19,TRBV19,TRBD1,CASSIAPGQGEAGANVLTF,TGTGCCAGTAGTATAGCCCCGGGACAGGGGGAGGCTGGGGCCAACGTCCTGACTTTC
TRBJ2-3,15,TRBV7-9,-,CASSSSHVGADTQYF,TGTGCCAGCAGCTCCTCCCACGTCGGGGCAGATACGCAGTATTTT
TRBJ1-1,15,TRBV2,TRBD1,CASSLDRGDSTEAFF,TGTGCCAGCAGTCTGGACAGGGGGGATAGTACTGAAGCTTTCTTT
TRBJ1-2,13,TRBV6-5,-,CASSYSSSYGYTF,TGTGCCAGCAGTTACTCGTCCAGTTATGGCTACACCTTC
TRBJ2-1,15,TRBV11-2,TRBD2,CASRGYESGTNEQFF,TGTGCCAGCAGGGGATACGAGAGCGGGACCAATGAGCAGTTCTTC
TRBJ1-1,14,TRBV2,-,CASLSGGLNTEAFF,TGTGCCAGCTTATCCGGCGGCTTGAACACTGAAGCTTTCTTT
TRBJ2-7,13,TRBV30,-,CAWSKGVGYEQYF,TGTGCCTGGAGTAAGGGGGTCGGTTACGAGCAGTACTTC
TRBJ2-1,15,TRBV5-1,-,CASSFWETPYNEQFF,TGCGCCAGCAGCTTCTGGGAGACACCCTACAATGAGCAGTTCTTC
TRBJ1-1,13,TRBV28,-,CASSFLQNTEAFF,TGTGCCAGCAGTTTTTTACAGAACACTGAAGCTTTCTTT
TRBJ2-2,13,TRBV9,-,CASSVRVTGELFF,TGTGCCAGCAGCGTAAGAGTAACCGGGGAGCTGTTTTTT
TRBJ1-2,15,TRBV5-4,-,CASSLVPGGADGYTF,TGTGCCAGCAGCTTGGTCCCCGGGGGAGCTGATGGCTACACCTTC
TRBJ1-2,13,TRBV4-1,TRBD1,CASSQTGGYGYTF,TGCGCCAGCAGCCAAACAGGGGGTTATGGCTACACCTTC
TRBJ1-3,17,TRBV5-6,-,CASSTGPGSPWGNTIYF,TGTGCCAGCAGCACCGGTCCCGGGTCGCCCTGGGGAAACACCATATATTTT
TRBJ2-1,18,TRBV18,TRBD1,CASSPTFQGASSDNEQFF,TGTGCCAGCTCACCGACCTTCCAGGGGGCCAGCTCCGACAATGAGCAGTTCTTC
TRBJ2-1,16,TRBV15,TRBD2,CATSGGLAGGQGEQFF,TGTGCCACCAGCGGAGGACTAGCGGGGGGGCAGGGTGAGCAGTTCTTC
TRBJ1-6,15,TRBV9,-,CASSVRTDGNSPLHF,TGTGCCAGCAGCGTTCGGACAGACGGAAATTCACCCCTCCACTTT
TRBJ1-1,14,TRBV5-1,-,CASSTGSVNTEAFF,TGCGCCAGCAGCACGGGGTCGGTGAACACTGAAGCTTTCTTT
TRBJ2-1,16,TRBV29-1,-,CSVSAQRLPSYNEQFF,TGCAGCGTTAGTGCCCAGCGGCTCCCCTCCTACAATGAGCAGTTCTTC
TRBJ2-2,15,TRBV30,TRBD2,CAGSLTSGRTGELFF,TGTGCCGGGAGCTTGACTAGCGGGAGAACCGGGGAGCTGTTTTTT
TRBJ2-7,17,TRBV7-2,TRBD1,CASSWGGPGQGSYEQYF,TGTGCCAGCAGCTGGGGGGGGCCGGGACAGGGCTCCTACGAGCAGTACTTC
TRBJ1-4,13,TRBV30,TRBD1,CAWGGQTNEKLFF,TGTGCCTGGGGGGGACAGACTAATGAAAAACTGTTTTTT
TRBJ2-1,15,TRBV11-2,-,CASSFAGGLNDEQFF,TGTGCCAGCAGCTTTGCAGGTGGCCTAAACGATGAGCAGTTCTTC
TRBJ1-5,14,TRBV15,-,CATSRERGSEPQHF,TGTGCCACCAGCCGGGAGCGGGGAAGTGAGCCCCAGCATTTT
TRBJ2-7,16,TRBV6-6,TRBD2,CASSSASTSGAYEQYF,TGTGCCAGCAGTTCCGCCTCGACTAGCGGTGCCTACGAGCAGTACTTC
TRBJ1-2,14,TRBV6-6,TRBD1,CASSYFTGGGGYTF,TGTGCCAGCAGTTACTTTACAGGGGGGGGTGGCTACACCTTC
TRBJ1-1,14,TRBV30,-,CAWSVDPVNTEAFF,TGTGCCTGGAGTGTAGATCCGGTGAACACTGAAGCTTTCTTT